The subject of this entry is one TCR beta chain. This specimen comes from a study of blood T cell repertoires in COVID-19. Clones were sequenced by immunoSEQ multiplex PCR, and TCRdb holds only the in-frame ones, with some missing. The repertoire holds 400,000 or so clones, with 88% as singletons. This clonotype was obtained from a woman aged 40 to 55 with acute COVID-19. The source material was PBMCs or T cells enriched from blood (not recorded which).

In DNA form, the CDR3 reads TGTGCCAGCAGTGATAGGCTAGCGGGGGGACTAGCCAAAAACATTCAGTACTTC. As protein: CASSDRLAGGLAKNIQYF. J is TRBJ2-4 and V is TRBV2, with 11 bases lining up with TRBD2. The V gene's germline CDR1 is SNHLY and CDR2 FYNNEI. The trim removed 3 bases at V and 0 bases at J, leaving 7 bases unmatched. The CDR3 is 18 amino acids.